Included here is one TCR beta chain sequence, with context. Its antigen is unknown. In the PCR, 60 Vbeta and 13 Jbeta primers were used. The repertoire was sequenced with immunoSEQ multiplex PCR; TCRdb's copy has only in-frame clones and lacks some. The sample yields approximately 160,000 clones, roughly 80% seen once. This record comes from a study of cytomegalovirus exposure and HLA in healthy donors. Turning to the study itself: Within an early data release were around 87 million unique TCRs drawn from HLA-typed donors. There were some 380 genotyped donors. Of these, about 86% fell in the genetic ancestry cluster associated with self-reported Caucasian donors. Study results and caveats: In presence/absence analyses, roughly uniform sequencing depth across donors was assumed. One variant, a missense change in DCLRE1C, was linked in a later analysis to TCR beta V- and J-gene trimming.

The CDR3 totals 16 residues. Trimming left V 1 base short and J 6 bases short, with 15 bases between. Germline CDR1 is KGHSH and CDR2 is LQKENI. This sequence joins TRBV18 and TRBJ2-2, with a possible D match to TRBD1 (5 bases). The sequenced sample consisted of PBMCs. The receptor comes from a human donor in good health. CDR3 in amino acids: CASSPLFGHPAGELFF. The CDR3 DNA sequence: TGTGCCAGCTCACCACTCTTTGGACACCCGGCCGGGGAGCTGTTTTTT.